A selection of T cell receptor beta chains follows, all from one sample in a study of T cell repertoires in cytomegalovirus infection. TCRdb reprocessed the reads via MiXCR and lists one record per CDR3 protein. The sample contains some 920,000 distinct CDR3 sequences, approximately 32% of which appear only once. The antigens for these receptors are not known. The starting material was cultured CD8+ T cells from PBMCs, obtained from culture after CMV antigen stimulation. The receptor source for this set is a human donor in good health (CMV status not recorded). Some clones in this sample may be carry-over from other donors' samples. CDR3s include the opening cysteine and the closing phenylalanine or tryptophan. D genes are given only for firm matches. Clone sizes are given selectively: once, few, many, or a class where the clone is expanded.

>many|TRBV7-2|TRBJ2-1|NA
CASSLIWGPNSYNEQFF
TGTGCCAGCAGCTTAATTTGGGGGCCGAACTCTTACAATGAGCAGTTCTTC
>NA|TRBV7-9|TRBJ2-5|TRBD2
CASSLPSGGQETQYF
TGTGCCAGCAGCTTACCTAGCGGGGGACAAGAGACCCAGTACTTC
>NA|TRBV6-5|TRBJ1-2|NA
CASSYFTGTNYGYTF
TGTGCCAGCAGTTATTTTACAGGGACTAACTATGGCTACACCTTC
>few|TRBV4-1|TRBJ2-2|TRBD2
CASSQVPFSGVEPGELFF
TGCGCCAGCAGCCAAGTCCCTTTCAGCGGGGTAGAGCCCGGGGAGCTGTTTTTT
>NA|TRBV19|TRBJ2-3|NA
CASSMWGDTQYF
TGTGCCAGTAGTATGTGGGGAGATACGCAGTATTTT
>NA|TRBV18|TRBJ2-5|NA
CASSPPGGGQYF
TGTGCCAGCTCACCACCCGGGGGCGGCCAGTACTTC
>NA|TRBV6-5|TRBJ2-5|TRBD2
CASRVRVERGAAYQETQYF
TGTGCCAGCAGAGTCCGAGTCGAGCGGGGGGCGGCGTACCAAGAGACCCAGTACTTC
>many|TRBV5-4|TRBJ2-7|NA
CASSLEGFYEQYF
TGTGCCAGCAGCTTGGAGGGGTTCTACGAGCAGTACTTC
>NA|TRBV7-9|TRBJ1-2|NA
CASSLRLGINYGYTF
TGTGCCAGCAGCCTAAGGCTGGGGATTAACTATGGCTACACCTTC
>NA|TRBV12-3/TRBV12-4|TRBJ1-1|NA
CASSFNAANTEAFF
TGTGCCAGCAGTTTTAACGCAGCGAACACTGAAGCTTTCTTT
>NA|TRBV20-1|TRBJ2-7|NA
CSARPRGPRGSEQYF
TGCAGTGCTAGGCCCAGGGGACCGAGGGGAAGCGAGCAGTACTTC
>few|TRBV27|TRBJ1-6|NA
CASSSYGVFGGSPLHF
TGTGCCAGCAGTTCGTATGGGGTCTTCGGAGGTTCACCCCTCCACTTT
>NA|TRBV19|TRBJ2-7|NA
CASSRAAGYEQYF
TGTGCCAGTAGTAGGGCAGCGGGCTACGAGCAGTACTTC
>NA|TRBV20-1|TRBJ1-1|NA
CSAPYSGTNTEAFF
TGCAGTGCTCCCTACTCGGGGACGAACACTGAAGCTTTCTTT
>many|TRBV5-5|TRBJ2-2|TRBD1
CASSLSGTGDTGELFF
TGTGCCAGCAGCTTATCCGGGACAGGGGACACCGGGGAGCTGTTTTTT
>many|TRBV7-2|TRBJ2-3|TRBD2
CASSLLAGSVTDTQYF
TGTGCCAGCAGCTTACTAGCGGGGAGTGTCACAGATACGCAGTATTTT
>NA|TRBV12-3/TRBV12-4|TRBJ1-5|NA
CASSLGPVRSNQPQHF
TGTGCCAGCAGTTTGGGGCCTGTTCGAAGCAATCAGCCCCAGCATTTT
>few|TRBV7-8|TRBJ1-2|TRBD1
CASSFGGQTLNYGYTF
TGTGCCAGCAGCTTTGGGGGACAGACCTTGAACTATGGCTACACCTTC
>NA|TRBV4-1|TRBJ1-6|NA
CASSQDPDVLYSPLHF
TGCGCCAGCAGCCAAGATCCCGACGTTTTGTATTCACCCCTCCACTTT
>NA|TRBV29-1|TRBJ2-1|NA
CGVQDREQFF
TGCGGCGTTCAAGACAGGGAGCAGTTCTTC
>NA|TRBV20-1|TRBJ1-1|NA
CSAEGTEAFF
TGCAGTGCTGAAGGTACTGAAGCTTTCTTT
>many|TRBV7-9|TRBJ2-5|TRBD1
CASSSGQTNQETQYF
TGTGCCAGCAGCTCGGGACAGACGAATCAAGAGACCCAGTACTTC
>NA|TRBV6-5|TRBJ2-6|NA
CASSYPGQTSGANVLTF
TGTGCCAGCAGTTACCCCGGACAGACCTCTGGGGCCAACGTCCTGACTTTC
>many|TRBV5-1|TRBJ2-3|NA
CASSPRGTSTDTQYF
TGCGCCAGCAGCCCACGGGGGACTAGCACAGATACGCAGTATTTT
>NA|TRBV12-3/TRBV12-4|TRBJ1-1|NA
CASSSKGSRRMGTEAFF
TGTGCCAGCAGTTCAAAAGGGAGCCGACGTATGGGCACTGAAGCTTTCTTT
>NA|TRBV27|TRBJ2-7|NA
CASSQRQSSYEQYF
TGTGCCAGCAGTCAGAGACAGAGCTCCTACGAGCAGTACTTC
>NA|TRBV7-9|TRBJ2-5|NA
CVSSLAQRGSETQYF
TGTGTCAGCAGCTTAGCCCAACGGGGTTCAGAGACCCAGTACTTC
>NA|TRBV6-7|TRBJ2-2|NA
CASSYPGTLNTGELFF
TGTGCCAGCAGTTACCCCGGGACACTTAACACCGGGGAGCTGTTTTTT
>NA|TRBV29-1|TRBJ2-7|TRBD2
CSVVAGEGYEQYF
TGCAGCGTGGTAGCGGGGGAGGGCTACGAGCAGTACTTC
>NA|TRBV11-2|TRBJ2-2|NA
CASRLSNTGELFF
TGTGCCAGCAGACTGAGTAACACCGGGGAGCTGTTTTTT
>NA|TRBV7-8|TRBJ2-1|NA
CASSLESGADEQFF
TGTGCCAGCAGCTTAGAATCGGGGGCCGATGAGCAGTTCTTC
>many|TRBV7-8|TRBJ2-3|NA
CASSLAFGLYSTDTQYF
TGTGCCAGCAGCTTAGCGTTCGGGCTCTATAGCACAGATACGCAGTATTTT
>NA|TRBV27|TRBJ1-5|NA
CGSSPRDASQPQHF
TGTGGCAGCAGTCCCCGGGACGCCTCTCAGCCCCAGCATTTT
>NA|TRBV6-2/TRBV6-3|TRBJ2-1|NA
CASSRTWDEQFF
TGTGCCAGCAGTCGCACGTGGGACGAGCAGTTCTTC
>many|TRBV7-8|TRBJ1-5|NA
CASSLERSPNQPQHF
TGTGCCAGCAGCTTAGAGAGGTCACCCAATCAGCCCCAGCATTTT
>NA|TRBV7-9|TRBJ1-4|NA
CASSSPRDKLFF
TGTGCCAGCAGCTCCCCGAGGGACAAACTGTTTTTT
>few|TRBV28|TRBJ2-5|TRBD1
CASRPLRDRGAQETQYF
TGTGCCAGCAGGCCCCTCCGGGACAGAGGCGCTCAAGAGACCCAGTACTTC
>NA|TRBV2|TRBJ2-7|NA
CASSDRTAHYEQYF
TGTGCCAGCAGTGATAGGACAGCGCACTACGAGCAGTACTTC
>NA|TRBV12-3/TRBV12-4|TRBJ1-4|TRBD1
CASRGQINEKLFF
TGTGCCAGCAGGGGACAGATTAATGAAAAACTGTTTTTT
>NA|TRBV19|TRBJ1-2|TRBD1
CASIQGQGFNYGYTF
TGTGCCAGTATCCAGGGACAGGGGTTTAACTATGGCTACACCTTC
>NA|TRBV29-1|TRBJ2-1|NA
CSVLYPTHEQFF
TGCAGCGTCCTGTACCCAACACATGAGCAGTTCTTC
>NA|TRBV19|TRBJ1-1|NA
CASSSIQANTEAFF
TGTGCCAGTAGTTCCATACAGGCGAACACTGAAGCTTTCTTT
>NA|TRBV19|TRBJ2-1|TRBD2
CASSMRRRGGYNEQFF
TGTGCCAGTAGTATGCGCAGGCGGGGGGGTTACAATGAGCAGTTCTTC
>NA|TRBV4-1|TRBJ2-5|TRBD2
CASSPRLADSLYQETQYF
TGCGCCAGCAGCCCCCGACTAGCGGACAGCCTGTACCAAGAGACCCAGTACTTC
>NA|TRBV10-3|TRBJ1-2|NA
CAIRNGGGYTF
TGTGCCATCCGTAACGGTGGTGGCTACACCTTC
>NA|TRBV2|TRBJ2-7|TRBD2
CARKSSGGPHEQYF
TGTGCTAGAAAATCTAGCGGGGGGCCCCACGAGCAGTACTTC
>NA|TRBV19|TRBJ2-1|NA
CASRLTYPSYNEQFF
TGTGCCAGTAGGCTCACTTACCCCTCCTACAATGAGCAGTTCTTC
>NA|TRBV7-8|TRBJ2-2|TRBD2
CASSPTSGGLTGELFF
TGTGCCAGCAGCCCGACTAGCGGGGGGCTCACCGGGGAGCTGTTTTTT
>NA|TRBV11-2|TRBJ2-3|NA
CASSLARGRRNADTQYF
TGTGCCAGCAGCTTAGCACGGGGTCGGAGGAACGCAGATACGCAGTATTTT
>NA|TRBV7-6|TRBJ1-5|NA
CASSGTGSDFYINQPQHF
TGTGCCAGCAGCGGTACAGGTTCCGATTTTTATATCAATCAGCCCCAGCATTTT
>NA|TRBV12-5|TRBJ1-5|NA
CASGLNSNQPQHF
TGTGCTAGTGGTTTGAATAGCAATCAGCCCCAGCATTTT
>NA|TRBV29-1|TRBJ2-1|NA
CSVGDGIYNEQFF
TGCAGCGTTGGTGACGGCATCTACAATGAGCAGTTCTTC
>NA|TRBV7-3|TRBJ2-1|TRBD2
CASSTLGGGGNEQFF
TGTGCCAGCAGCACCTTGGGGGGGGGAGGGAATGAGCAGTTCTTC
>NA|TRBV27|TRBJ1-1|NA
CASSNTLNTEAFF
TGTGCCAGCAGTAATACACTGAACACTGAAGCTTTCTTT